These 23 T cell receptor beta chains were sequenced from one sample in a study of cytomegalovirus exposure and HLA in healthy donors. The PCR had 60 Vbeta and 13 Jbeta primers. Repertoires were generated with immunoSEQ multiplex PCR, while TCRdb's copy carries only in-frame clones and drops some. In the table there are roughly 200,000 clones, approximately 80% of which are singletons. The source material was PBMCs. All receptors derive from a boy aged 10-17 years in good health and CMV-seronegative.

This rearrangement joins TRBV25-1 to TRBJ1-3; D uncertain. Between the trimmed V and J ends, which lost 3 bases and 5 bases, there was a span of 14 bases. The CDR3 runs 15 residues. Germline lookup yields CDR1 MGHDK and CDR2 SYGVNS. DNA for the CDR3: TGTGCCAGCAGTGACTGGGGAGCTTCAAGAAACACCATATATTTT. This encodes CASSDWGASRNTIYF.

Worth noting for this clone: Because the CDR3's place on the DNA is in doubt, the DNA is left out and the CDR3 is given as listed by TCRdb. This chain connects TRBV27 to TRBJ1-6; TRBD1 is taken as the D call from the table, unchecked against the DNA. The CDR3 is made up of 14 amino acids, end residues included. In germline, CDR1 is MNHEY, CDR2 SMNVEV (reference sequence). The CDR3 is CASSSSTVGSPLHF.

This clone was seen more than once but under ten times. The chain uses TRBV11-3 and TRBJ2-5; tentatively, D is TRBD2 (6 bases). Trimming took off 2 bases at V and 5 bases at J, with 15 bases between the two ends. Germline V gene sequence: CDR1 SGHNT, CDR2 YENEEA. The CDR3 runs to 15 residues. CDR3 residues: CASSLRTGEGETQYF. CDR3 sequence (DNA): TGTGCCAGCAGCTTAAGAACGGGAGAGGGGGAGACCCAGTACTTC.

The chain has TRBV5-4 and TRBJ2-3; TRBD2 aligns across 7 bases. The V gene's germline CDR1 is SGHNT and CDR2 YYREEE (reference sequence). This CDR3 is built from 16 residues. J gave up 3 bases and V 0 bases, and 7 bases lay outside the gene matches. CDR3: CASSLGAGEATDTQYF. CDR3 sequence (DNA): TGTGCCAGCAGCTTGGGGGCGGGAGAGGCTACAGATACGCAGTATTTT.

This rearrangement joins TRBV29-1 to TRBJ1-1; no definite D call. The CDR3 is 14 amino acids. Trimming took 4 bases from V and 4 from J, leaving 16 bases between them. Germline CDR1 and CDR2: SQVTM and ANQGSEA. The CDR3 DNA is TGCAGCGTTGGGCTTGTGTATCTTGGCACTGAAGCTTTCTTT. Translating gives CSVGLVYLGTEAFF.

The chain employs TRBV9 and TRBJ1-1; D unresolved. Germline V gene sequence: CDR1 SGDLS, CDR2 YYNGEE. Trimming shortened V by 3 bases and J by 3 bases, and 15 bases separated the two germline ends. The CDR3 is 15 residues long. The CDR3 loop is CASSGLGSEHTEAFF. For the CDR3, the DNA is TGTGCCAGCAGCGGCCTCGGGTCAGAGCACACTGAAGCTTTCTTT.

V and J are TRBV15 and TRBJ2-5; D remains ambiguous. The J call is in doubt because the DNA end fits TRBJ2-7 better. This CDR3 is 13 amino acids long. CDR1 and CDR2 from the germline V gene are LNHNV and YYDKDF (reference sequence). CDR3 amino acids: CATSRDVTTEQYF. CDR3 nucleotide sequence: TGTGCCACCAGCAGAGACGTAACCACCGAGCAGTACTTC.

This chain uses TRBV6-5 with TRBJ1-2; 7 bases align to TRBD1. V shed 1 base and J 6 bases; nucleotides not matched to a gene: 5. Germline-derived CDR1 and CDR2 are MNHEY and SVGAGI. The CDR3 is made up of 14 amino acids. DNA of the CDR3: TGTGCCAGCAGTTACTTCGGGACAGATAATGGCTACACCTTC. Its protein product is CASSYFGTDNGYTF.

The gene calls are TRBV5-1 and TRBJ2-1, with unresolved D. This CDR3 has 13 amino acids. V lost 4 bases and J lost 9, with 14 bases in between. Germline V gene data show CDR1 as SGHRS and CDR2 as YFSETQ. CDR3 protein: CASSETLIGEQFF. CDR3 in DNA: TGCGCCAGCAGCGAGACTTTAATTGGTGAGCAGTTCTTC.

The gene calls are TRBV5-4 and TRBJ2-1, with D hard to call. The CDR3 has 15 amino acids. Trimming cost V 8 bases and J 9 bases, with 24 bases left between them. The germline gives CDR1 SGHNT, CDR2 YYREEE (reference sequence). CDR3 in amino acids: CARNARPRELGEQFF. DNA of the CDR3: TGTGCCAGGAATGCGAGGCCCCGCGAGTTAGGTGAGCAGTTCTTC. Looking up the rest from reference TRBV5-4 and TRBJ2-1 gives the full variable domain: ETGVTQSPTHLIKTRGQQVTLRCSSQSGHNTVSWYQQALGQGPQFIFQYYREEENGRGNFPPRFSGLQFPNYSSELNVNALELDDSALYLCARNARPRELGEQFFGPGTRLTVL.

The CDR3 sequence is CASSRDRETEAFF. The DNA of the CDR3 is TGTGCCAGCAGTCGAGACAGGGAGACTGAAGCTTTCTTT. V is TRBV9 and J is TRBJ1-1; 7 nucleotides match TRBD1. CDR1 is SGDLS and CDR2 is YYNGEE in the germline V gene. This CDR3 has 13 residues. J lost 5 bases, V lost 5 bases, and 6 bases had no gene match.

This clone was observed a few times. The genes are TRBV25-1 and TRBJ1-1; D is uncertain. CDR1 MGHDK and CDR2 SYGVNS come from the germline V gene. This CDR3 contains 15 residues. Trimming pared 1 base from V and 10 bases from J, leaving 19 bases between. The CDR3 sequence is CASSEFTVSVNGAFF. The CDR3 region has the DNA TGTGCCAGCAGTGAATTCACTGTCTCCGTCAATGGAGCTTTCTTT.

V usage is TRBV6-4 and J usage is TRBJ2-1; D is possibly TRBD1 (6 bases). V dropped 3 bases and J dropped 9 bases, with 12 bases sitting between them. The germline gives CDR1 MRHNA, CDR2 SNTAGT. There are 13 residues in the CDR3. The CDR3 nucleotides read TGTGCCAGCAGTGAATCGAGGACAGCTGAGCAGTTCTTC. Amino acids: CASSESRTAEQFF.

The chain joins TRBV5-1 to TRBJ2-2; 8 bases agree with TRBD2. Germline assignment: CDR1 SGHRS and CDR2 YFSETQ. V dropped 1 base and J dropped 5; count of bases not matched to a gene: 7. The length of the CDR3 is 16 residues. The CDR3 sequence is CASSLPSGRGTGELFF. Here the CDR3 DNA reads TGCGCCAGCAGCTTGCCCAGCGGGAGAGGTACCGGGGAGCTGTTTTTT.

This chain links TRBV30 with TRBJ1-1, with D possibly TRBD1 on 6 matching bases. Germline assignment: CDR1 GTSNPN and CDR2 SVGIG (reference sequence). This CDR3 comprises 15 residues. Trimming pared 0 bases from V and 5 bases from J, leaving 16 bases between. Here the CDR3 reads CAWSVRPIRGTEAFF. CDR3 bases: TGTGCCTGGAGTGTACGTCCGATCAGGGGAACTGAAGCTTTCTTT.

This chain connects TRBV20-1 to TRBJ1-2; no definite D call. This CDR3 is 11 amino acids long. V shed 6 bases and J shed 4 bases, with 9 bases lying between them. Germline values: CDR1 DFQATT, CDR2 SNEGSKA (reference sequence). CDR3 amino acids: CSASRIYGYTF. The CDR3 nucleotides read TGCAGTGCCTCCAGGATCTATGGCTACACCTTC.

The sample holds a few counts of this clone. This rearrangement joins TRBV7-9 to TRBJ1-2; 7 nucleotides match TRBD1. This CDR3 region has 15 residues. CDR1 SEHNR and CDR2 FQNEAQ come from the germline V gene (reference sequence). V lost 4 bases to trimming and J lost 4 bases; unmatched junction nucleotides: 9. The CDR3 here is CASSSTRDSPYGYTF. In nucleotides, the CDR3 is TGTGCCAGCAGCTCCACACGGGACAGCCCCTATGGCTACACCTTC.

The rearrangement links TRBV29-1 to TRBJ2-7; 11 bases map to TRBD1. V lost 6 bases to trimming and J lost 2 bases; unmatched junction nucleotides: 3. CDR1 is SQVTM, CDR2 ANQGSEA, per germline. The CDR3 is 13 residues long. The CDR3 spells CSVSGQGAYEQYF. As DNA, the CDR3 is TGCAGCGTCTCGGGACAGGGGGCCTACGAGCAGTACTTC.

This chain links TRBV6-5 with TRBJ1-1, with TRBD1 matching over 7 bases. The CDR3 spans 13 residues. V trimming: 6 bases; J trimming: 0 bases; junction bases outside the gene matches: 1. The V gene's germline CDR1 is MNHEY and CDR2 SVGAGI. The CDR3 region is CASRQGMNTEAFF. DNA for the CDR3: TGTGCCAGCAGACAGGGGATGAACACTGAAGCTTTCTTT.

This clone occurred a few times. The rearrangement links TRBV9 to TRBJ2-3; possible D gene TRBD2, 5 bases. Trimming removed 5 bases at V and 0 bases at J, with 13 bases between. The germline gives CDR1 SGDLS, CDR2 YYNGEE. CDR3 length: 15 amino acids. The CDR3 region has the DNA TGTGCCAGCAGTCGCCGGGATCACAGCACAGATACGCAGTATTTT. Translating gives CASSRRDHSTDTQYF.

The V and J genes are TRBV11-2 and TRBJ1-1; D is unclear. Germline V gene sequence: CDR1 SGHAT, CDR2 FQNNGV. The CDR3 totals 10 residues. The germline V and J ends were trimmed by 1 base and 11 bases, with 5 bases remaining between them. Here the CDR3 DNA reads TGTGCCAGCAGCTTAGCGGAGGCTTTCTTT. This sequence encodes CASSLAEAFF.

The DNA of the CDR3 is TGTGCCAGCAGCCAAGATGTTCGCCAGGGCAGGTCAGGTGGCTACACCTTC. This translates into CASSQDVRQGRSGGYTF. The rearrangement uses TRBV4-2 and TRBJ1-2; TRBD1 might be the D (5 bases). This CDR3 is 17 amino acids long. The V gene's germline CDR1 is LGHNA and CDR2 YNFKEQ. The ends were cut back, 0 bases at V and 7 bases at J, with 21 bases in the middle.

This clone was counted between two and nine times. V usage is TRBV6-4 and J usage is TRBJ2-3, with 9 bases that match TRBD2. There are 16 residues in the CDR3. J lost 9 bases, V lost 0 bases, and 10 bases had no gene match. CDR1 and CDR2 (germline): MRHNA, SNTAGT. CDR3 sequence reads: CASSDSKGGGAETQYF. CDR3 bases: TGTGCCAGCAGTGACTCGAAGGGCGGGGGGGCTGAGACGCAGTATTTT.